The 32 T cell receptor beta chains given below trace back to one sample, sequenced in a study of blood T cell repertoires in COVID-19. The assay was immunoSEQ multiplex PCR, and TCRdb's table has in-frame clones only and misses some. Here the sample spans roughly 53,000 clones, around nine tenths being singletons. Input material: peripheral blood. These receptors were collected from a woman aged 40 to 50 with active COVID-19.

The chain links TRBV5-6 to TRBJ1-2; D call uncertain. Trimming pared 0 bases from V and 8 bases from J, leaving 11 bases between. Germline V gene lookup returns CDR1 SGHDT and CDR2 YYEEEE. The CDR3 is made up of 13 amino acids. For the CDR3, the DNA is TGTGCCAGCAGCTTGGGCAGGACTCTAGGCTACACCTTC. It encodes CASSLGRTLGYTF.

This sequence joins TRBV2 and TRBJ1-4; TRBD1 matches 8 bases. CDR1 SNHLY and CDR2 FYNNEI come from the germline V gene. CDR3 size: 16 residues. V lost 6 bases and J lost 2; bases outside the gene matches: 8. CDR3 protein: CASSIDRGLTNEKLFF. The CDR3 nucleotides read TGTGCCAGCAGCATCGACAGGGGACTTACTAATGAAAAACTGTTTTTT. The whole variable domain, remainder taken from reference TRBV2 and TRBJ1-4, is EPEVTQTPSHQVTQMGQEVILRCVPISNHLYFYWYRQILGQKVEFLVSFYNNEISEKSEIFDDQFSVERPDGSNFTLKIRSTKLEDSAMYFCASSIDRGLTNEKLFFGSGTQLSVL.

The V and J genes are TRBV2 and TRBJ2-7, with 7 bases identical to TRBD2. CDR3 length: 12 residues. Trimming took 6 bases from V and 3 from J; bases not matched to a gene: 2. In germline, CDR1 is SNHLY, CDR2 FYNNEI. The CDR3 sequence is CASRGLNYEQYF. The DNA for the CDR3 is TGTGCCAGCAGGGGACTAAACTACGAGCAGTACTTC.

The V gene is TRBV30, the J gene TRBJ2-2; unclear D gene. V dropped 0 bases and J dropped 8 bases, with 13 bases sitting between them. The CDR3 is made up of 14 amino acids. Per germline, CDR1 GTSNPN and CDR2 SVGIG (reference sequence). CDR3 loop: CAWSVDILRGELFF. The CDR3 DNA is TGTGCCTGGAGTGTAGATATTTTGCGAGGGGAGCTGTTTTTT.

The V gene is TRBV4-1, the J gene TRBJ1-2, with TRBD1 matching over 9 bases. The ends lost 3 bases at V and 7 bases at J; junction bases unmatched: 3. The CDR3 has 13 amino acids. Germline V gene data show CDR1 as MGHRA and CDR2 as YSYEKL. The CDR3 sequence: CASSHRDRVGYTF. CDR3 in DNA: TGCGCCAGCAGCCACCGGGACAGGGTTGGCTACACCTTC.

The chain employs TRBV14 and TRBJ2-7; 9 nucleotides agree with TRBD1. The CDR3 has 16 amino acids. Germline V lookup: CDR1 SGHDN, CDR2 FVKESK. The J segment lost 3 bases and the V segment lost 0 bases, leaving 6 bases of the junction unmatched. CDR3 protein: CASSQDLNRGLYEQYF. The CDR3 nucleotides are TGTGCCAGCAGCCAAGATCTGAACAGGGGGCTCTACGAGCAGTACTTC.

V gene TRBV6-6 combines with J gene TRBJ1-1; no firm D call. Germline CDR1 and CDR2: MNHNY and SVGAGI (reference sequence). V gave up 2 bases and J gave up 3 bases, with 10 bases separating them. The CDR3 is made up of 14 amino acids. The CDR3 DNA sequence: TGTGCCAGCAGTTACGGGCCATGGGACACTGAAGCTTTCTTT. This codes for CASSYGPWDTEAFF.

The chain is built from TRBV2 and TRBJ1-1; D might be TRBD1 (5 bases). Germline CDR1 and CDR2: SNHLY and FYNNEI. Trimming shortened V by 5 bases and J by 1 base, and 8 bases separated the two germline ends. This CDR3 region has 13 residues. The CDR3 DNA reads as TGTGCCAGCAGTAGGGGCAGGAACACTGAAGCTTTCTTT. Translation gives CASSRGRNTEAFF.

The genes are TRBV11-2 and TRBJ1-4; 9 nucleotides align to TRBD1. This CDR3 region has 17 residues. Looked up from germline, CDR1 is SGHAT and CDR2 is FQNNGV. The J segment lost 7 bases and the V segment lost 5 bases, leaving 14 bases of the junction unmatched. The CDR3 DNA reads TGTGCCAGCAGCACACGATGGAACAGGGGGCGAAGTGAAAAACTGTTTTTT. This encodes CASSTRWNRGRSEKLFF.

This sequence joins TRBV7-8 and TRBJ1-5; 12 bases line up with TRBD1. Looked up from germline, CDR1 is SGHVS and CDR2 is FQNEAQ. This CDR3 is built from 17 residues. V lost 4 bases, J lost 2 bases, and 6 bases stayed unmatched. The CDR3 is CASSSGTGGSGNQPQHF. The CDR3 DNA is TGTGCCAGCAGCTCCGGGACAGGGGGCTCGGGCAATCAGCCCCAGCATTTT.

The chain carries TRBV5-1 and TRBJ2-3, with a possible D match to TRBD1 (5 bases). The CDR3 length is 14 residues. V was clipped by 4 bases and J by 6 bases, with 15 bases between them. Germline CDR1 is SGHRS and CDR2 is YFSETQ. CDR3 region: CASSPLRVLDTQYF. For the CDR3, the DNA is TGCGCCAGCAGCCCTCTCAGGGTATTGGATACGCAGTATTTT.

The chain joins TRBV6-2 or TRBV6-3 to TRBJ2-2, with 9 bases fitting TRBD1. With V trimmed by 2 bases and J by 6 bases, 10 bases remained unmatched. CDR1 is MNHEY, CDR2 SVGEGT, per germline. The CDR3 length is 17 residues. CDR3: CASSYPRTGATPGELFF. CDR3 bases: TGTGCCAGCAGTTACCCCCGGACAGGGGCTACACCCGGGGAGCTGTTTTTT.

V and J are TRBV7-8 and TRBJ2-6; 12 nucleotides align to TRBD2. Per germline, CDR1 SGHVS and CDR2 FQNEAQ. CDR3 length: 20 amino acids. Unmatched junction bases numbered 10, after V lost 4 bases and J lost 0 bases. The CDR3, as DNA: TGTGCCAGCAGCTACAGACTAGCGGGGGCCAGTAGCTCTGGGGCCAACGTCCTGACTTTC. Translated, it gives CASSYRLAGASSSGANVLTF.

The chain is built from TRBV6-2 or TRBV6-3 and TRBJ2-7; tentative D call: TRBD2 (6 bases). CDR1 is MNHEY, CDR2 SVGEGT, per germline. V was shortened by 2 bases and J by 2 bases, with 13 bases between the two germline ends. This CDR3 contains 15 residues. The CDR3 DNA sequence: TGTGCCAGCAGTTACGTCGGGGGATTGCCCTACGAGCAGTACTTC. Translation: CASSYVGGLPYEQYF.

The CDR3 region has the DNA TGTGCCAGCAGTGATTCTTCCAGTGTTCAGGAGTACTTC. It encodes CASSDSSSVQEYF. The J gene is TRBJ2-7, the V gene TRBV2, with unresolved D. CDR3 length equals 13 residues. Germline CDR1 and CDR2: SNHLY and FYNNEI. Trimming stripped 3 bases from V and 11 bases from J, with 17 bases between.

This clone was observed a few times. The CDR3 coding sequence is TGTGCCAGCTCACCGATTCGGGACAGGGATGGCTACACCTTC. It codes for CASSPIRDRDGYTF. The genes are TRBV18 and TRBJ1-2; 9 bases match TRBD1. The CDR3 is 14 amino acids. CDR1 is KGHSH and CDR2 is LQKENI in the germline V gene. V lost 3 bases, J lost 6 bases, and 5 bases stayed unmatched.

The V call is TRBV12-3 or TRBV12-4, the J call TRBJ2-3; tentatively, D is TRBD1 (6 bases). CDR3 size: 13 residues. V gave up 8 bases and J gave up 0 bases, with 9 bases separating them. This chain's CDR3 is CASGTGSTDTQYF. CDR3 coding DNA: TGTGCCAGCGGAACAGGGAGCACAGATACGCAGTATTTT.

The genes are TRBV4-2 and TRBJ2-3; 9 bases fit TRBD2. The CDR3 is 15 amino acids. Germline V CDR1 and CDR2: LGHNA, YNFKEQ. V lost 0 bases and J lost 4; bases outside the gene matches: 2. The CDR3 is CASSQERGGPDTQYF. The CDR3 bases are TGTGCCAGCAGCCAAGAGCGGGGGGGCCCAGATACGCAGTATTTT.

The chain is built from TRBV3-1 (or the pseudogene TRBV3-2) and TRBJ1-2, with TRBD1 matching over 8 bases. Germline lookup yields CDR1 LGHDT and CDR2 YNNKEL (reference sequence). The CDR3 is 13 residues long. The trim removed 4 bases at V and 8 bases at J, leaving 6 bases unmatched. The CDR3 here is CASSLLQGAGYTF. The CDR3 bases are TGTGCCAGCAGCCTCCTCCAGGGGGCCGGCTACACCTTC.

The table lists this clone with a count of one. This sequence joins TRBV18 and TRBJ2-2; 8 nucleotides align to TRBD1. Germline V gene sequence: CDR1 KGHSH, CDR2 LQKENI. Germline trimming cut 5 bases from V and 4 bases from J; bases unmatched to any gene: 12. This CDR3 spans 17 amino acids. The CDR3 loop reads CASSAPGDRRPTGELFF. DNA for the CDR3: TGTGCCAGCTCAGCCCCTGGGGACAGGAGACCCACCGGGGAGCTGTTTTTT.

The rearrangement links TRBV6-5 to TRBJ2-7; TRBD2 aligns across 11 bases. This CDR3 has 14 residues. CDR1 is MNHEY, CDR2 SVGAGI, per germline. V was clipped by 10 bases and J by 4 bases; unmatched bases: 9. CDR3: CATLNSGGGYEQYF. CDR3 nucleotide sequence: TGTGCCACACTAAATAGCGGGGGGGGTTACGAGCAGTACTTC.

In this sample, this clone turned up once. CDR3 protein: CASSEWQGGIQPQHF. CDR3 sequence (DNA): TGTGCCAGCAGTGAATGGCAAGGGGGTATCCAGCCCCAGCATTTT. V usage is TRBV2 and J usage is TRBJ1-5, with D maybe TRBD1 (6 bases). Germline V CDR1 and CDR2: SNHLY, FYNNEI. The CDR3 sequence is 15 residues long. The V end was cut by 2 bases, the J end by 7 bases, with 15 bases between.

This clone was found once. J is TRBJ2-4 and V is TRBV7-2, with TRBD2 identical over 8 bases. The CDR3 runs 14 residues. Germline V gene data show CDR1 as SGHTA and CDR2 as FQGNSA. After removal of 5 bases from V and 9 bases from J, the junction contained 9 bases not matched to a gene. CDR3 sequence reads: CASSPDGRGSIQYF. The CDR3 bases are TGTGCCAGCAGCCCGGACGGGAGGGGGAGCATTCAGTACTTC.

The J gene is TRBJ1-5, the V gene TRBV30; no clear D gene. The CDR3 covers 15 residues. Germline lookup yields CDR1 GTSNPN and CDR2 SVGIG (reference sequence). The V gene lost 4 bases and the J gene lost 2 bases, with 15 bases spanning the gap. Written as DNA, the CDR3 is TGTGCCTGGACCTCCAACGGCGCGGGCAATCAGCCCCAGCATTTT. Translating it yields CAWTSNGAGNQPQHF.

The sample holds a few counts of this clone. The chain is built from TRBV19 and TRBJ1-2; TRBD1 is a possible D gene (5 bases). Trimming left V 0 bases short and J 3 bases short, with 11 bases between. The CDR3 consists of 15 residues. Germline V lookup: CDR1 LNHDA, CDR2 SQIVND (reference sequence). The CDR3 reads CASSIEAGSYYGYTF. The CDR3, as DNA: TGTGCCAGTAGTATAGAGGCAGGGTCTTACTATGGCTACACCTTC.

This clone was recorded once. This sequence joins TRBV3-1 (or the pseudogene TRBV3-2) and TRBJ1-6; 7 bases are shared with TRBD1. V shed 3 bases, J shed 10 bases, and the junction held 12 bases outside the gene matches. The V gene's germline CDR1 is LGHDT and CDR2 YNNKEL (reference sequence). The CDR3 is 16 amino acids. The CDR3 nucleotides read TGTGCCAGCAGCCACTCAGGGGGTTCCCTGGGGTCACCCCTCCACTTT. The encoded protein is CASSHSGGSLGSPLHF.

The rearrangement links TRBV9 to TRBJ2-6, with 10 bases aligning to TRBD1. This CDR3 contains 18 residues. Germline V lookup: CDR1 SGDLS, CDR2 YYNGEE. The V segment lost 4 bases and the J segment 0 bases; nucleotides outside the gene matches: 7. CDR3 DNA: TGTGCCAGCAGCCCGGGCCGGGACAGGGGCTCTGGGGCCAACGTCCTGACTTTC. Its translation: CASSPGRDRGSGANVLTF.

This rearrangement joins TRBV19 to TRBJ1-4, with 7 nucleotides matching TRBD1. J was trimmed by 10 bases and V by 3 bases; bases with no gene match: 8. In germline, CDR1 is LNHDA, CDR2 SQIVND (reference sequence). The CDR3 has 14 amino acids. This CDR3 is CASSMGRGYLKLFF. The CDR3 nucleotides read TGTGCCAGTAGTATGGGCAGGGGGTATTTAAAACTGTTTTTT.

The rearrangement joins TRBV3-1 (or the pseudogene TRBV3-2) to TRBJ2-3; 10 nucleotides line up with TRBD1. Looked up from germline, CDR1 is LGHDT and CDR2 is YNNKEL (reference sequence). With V trimmed by 6 bases and J by 6 bases, 9 bases remained unmatched. CDR3 length: 15 residues. The CDR3 protein is CASSAGQGRSDTQYF. In DNA, the CDR3 is TGTGCCAGCAGTGCGGGACAGGGGAGGTCTGATACGCAGTATTTT.

V usage is TRBV5-5 and J usage is TRBJ1-1, with TRBD1 matching 7 bases. Per the germline V gene, CDR1 is SGHKS and CDR2 is YYEKEE (reference sequence). V was clipped by 4 bases and J by 2 bases; unmatched bases: 11. The CDR3 loop spans 16 amino acids. The CDR3: CASSANTGQRNTEAFF. CDR3 in DNA: TGTGCCAGCAGCGCAAACACGGGACAGAGAAACACTGAAGCTTTCTTT.

The chain combines TRBV27 with TRBJ2-7, with D perhaps matching TRBD2 (5 bases). The germline V gene encodes CDR1 MNHEY and CDR2 SMNVEV (reference sequence). The CDR3 totals 14 residues. Trimming left V 4 bases short and J 4 bases short, with 14 bases between. The CDR3 bases are TGTGCCAGCAGTTCTACCCCTAGCAGTTACGAGCAGTACTTC. It is translated as CASSSTPSSYEQYF.

The gene calls are TRBV30 and TRBJ2-5; unclear D gene. V dropped 7 bases and J dropped 3 bases, with 9 bases sitting between them. CDR3 length equals 11 residues. Germline CDR1 GTSNPN, CDR2 SVGIG (reference sequence). The CDR3 region is CAFAVKETQYF. CDR3 nucleotides: TGTGCCTTCGCGGTAAAAGAGACCCAGTACTTC.